This T cell receptor (beta chain) was sequenced in a study of blood T cell repertoires in COVID-19. Study summary: The United States, Italy and Spain provided the acute and convalescent COVID-19 samples. The analysed material was cDNA or gDNA that came from T cells, B-cell-depleted T cells, or PBMCs.

In the original processing: Nucleated cell counts were estimated from reference gene primer amplification. Repertoires were generated with immunoSEQ multiplex PCR, while TCRdb's copy carries only in-frame clones and drops some. V and J calls and clone size are copied from that table; D and trimming were computed from the DNA. The sample has roughly 400,000 clones, less than 95% seen once. Participants, 18 to 89 years old, spanned about two dozen US areas. The V and J ends lost 2 bases and 4 bases, in that order; junction bases with no gene match: 11. The CDR3 spans 17 residues. Germline lookup yields CDR1 LGHNA and CDR2 YNFKEQ.

The chain links TRBV4-2 to TRBJ2-1, with TRBD2 matching 7 bases. Sequenced material: PBMCs or T cells enriched from blood (not recorded which). The receptor comes from a man younger than 35 who had recovered from COVID-19. The CDR3: CASSQRSAGEFYNEQFF. The CDR3 DNA reads TGTGCCAGCAGCCAAAGGAGTGCGGGAGAGTTTTACAATGAGCAGTTCTTC.